Listed below are T cell receptor beta chains from one sample, sequenced in a study of spatial heterogeneity in lung cancer. TCRdb used MiXCR to reprocess the 5' RACE reads, holding one entry per CDR3 protein. The data show roughly 18,000 distinct CDR3 sequences, about a fifth seen once. Here the sequenced sample was PBMCs, taken at follow-up. Every receptor here comes from a male donor with early-stage non-small cell lung cancer. The CDR3 runs from the conserved cysteine through the conserved F or W. A D gene is named only where the DNA matches it firmly. Clone size is given for some rows only: seen once, a few or many times, or a class if the clone is expanded.

v_call: TRBV2
clone_size: few
d_call: TRBD2
j_call: TRBJ2-5
cdr3_aa: CASTDSGGDQETQYF
cdr3_nt: TGTGCCAGCACTGACAGCGGGGGGGACCAAGAGACCCAGTACTTC

v_call: TRBV7-2
clone_size: many
d_call: NA
j_call: TRBJ2-2
cdr3_aa: CASSPGPAENTGELFF
cdr3_nt: TGTGCCAGCAGCCCCGGACCGGCGGAGAACACCGGGGAGCTGTTTTTT

v_call: TRBV29-1
clone_size: many
d_call: NA
j_call: TRBJ1-1
cdr3_aa: CSVTGRANTEAFF
cdr3_nt: TGCAGCGTGACGGGACGGGCGAACACTGAAGCTTTCTTT

v_call: TRBV5-1
clone_size: few
d_call: TRBD1
j_call: TRBJ2-3
cdr3_aa: CASKLGTGVSDTQYF
cdr3_nt: TGCGCCAGCAAACTGGGGACAGGGGTTTCAGATACGCAGTATTTT

v_call: TRBV6-6
clone_size: NA
d_call: TRBD1
j_call: TRBJ2-2
cdr3_aa: CASRPPRQGTNTGELFF
cdr3_nt: TGTGCCAGCAGACCCCCCCGACAGGGCACGAACACCGGGGAGCTGTTTTTT

v_call: TRBV2
clone_size: NA
d_call: TRBD1
j_call: TRBJ2-2
cdr3_aa: CASGGQGVTGELFF
cdr3_nt: TGTGCCAGCGGGGGACAGGGAGTGACCGGGGAGCTGTTTTTT

v_call: TRBV10-3
clone_size: NA
d_call: NA
j_call: TRBJ1-5
cdr3_aa: CATTTGRFNQPQHF
cdr3_nt: TGTGCCACCACGACAGGTCGCTTCAATCAGCCCCAGCATTTT

v_call: TRBV11-3
clone_size: NA
d_call: NA
j_call: TRBJ2-7
cdr3_aa: CASSLGASSYEQYF
cdr3_nt: TGTGCCAGCAGCTTGGGGGCGAGTTCATACGAGCAGTACTTC

v_call: TRBV30
clone_size: NA
d_call: TRBD1
j_call: TRBJ1-6
cdr3_aa: CAWRLTGDDSPLHF
cdr3_nt: TGTGCCTGGAGACTGACAGGGGATGATTCACCCCTCCACTTT

v_call: TRBV6-2/TRBV6-3
clone_size: medium-sized
d_call: NA
j_call: TRBJ2-7
cdr3_aa: CASSPGPHLPYEQYF
cdr3_nt: TGTGCCAGCAGCCCGGGACCTCACCTTCCCTACGAGCAGTACTTC

v_call: TRBV5-5
clone_size: medium-sized
d_call: NA
j_call: TRBJ2-6
cdr3_aa: CASSLPGANVLTF
cdr3_nt: TGTGCCAGCAGCTTGCCGGGGGCCAACGTCCTGACTTTC

v_call: TRBV12-3/TRBV12-4
clone_size: few
d_call: TRBD2
j_call: TRBJ2-7
cdr3_aa: CASSAGAYEQYF
cdr3_nt: TGTGCCAGCTCCGCGGGGGCCTACGAGCAGTACTTC

v_call: TRBV4-1
clone_size: NA
d_call: TRBD1
j_call: TRBJ2-7
cdr3_aa: CASSHPTDRGRLHEQYF
cdr3_nt: TGCGCCAGCAGCCATCCGACGGACAGGGGGCGCTTACACGAGCAGTACTTC

v_call: TRBV5-5
clone_size: NA
d_call: NA
j_call: TRBJ2-7
cdr3_aa: CASSSLRVYEQYF
cdr3_nt: TGTGCCAGCAGCTCATTACGGGTTTACGAGCAGTACTTC

v_call: TRBV7-2
clone_size: few
d_call: TRBD2
j_call: TRBJ2-1
cdr3_aa: CASSPTGGSYNEQFF
cdr3_nt: TGTGCCAGCAGCCCAACGGGGGGCTCCTACAATGAGCAGTTCTTC

v_call: TRBV24-1
clone_size: NA
d_call: TRBD2
j_call: TRBJ2-3
cdr3_aa: CATSDFSSGSTDTQYF
cdr3_nt: TGTGCCACCAGTGATTTTTCTAGCGGAAGCACAGATACGCAGTATTTT

v_call: TRBV19
clone_size: many
d_call: TRBD1
j_call: TRBJ1-5
cdr3_aa: CASSIPTGVGQPQHF
cdr3_nt: TGTGCCAGTAGTATCCCGACAGGGGTGGGTCAGCCCCAGCATTTT

v_call: TRBV19
clone_size: medium-sized
d_call: NA
j_call: TRBJ1-5
cdr3_aa: CASSIPYRVGNQPQHF
cdr3_nt: TGTGCCAGTAGTATCCCCTACAGGGTCGGCAATCAGCCCCAGCATTTT

v_call: TRBV7-3
clone_size: many
d_call: NA
j_call: TRBJ2-5
cdr3_aa: CASSPGSQETQYF
cdr3_nt: TGTGCCAGCAGCCCGGGGAGCCAAGAGACCCAGTACTTC

v_call: TRBV19
clone_size: NA
d_call: TRBD1
j_call: TRBJ1-1
cdr3_aa: CASRRWDSEAFF
cdr3_nt: TGTGCCAGTAGACGGTGGGACAGTGAAGCTTTCTTT

v_call: TRBV5-1
clone_size: medium-sized
d_call: NA
j_call: TRBJ2-3
cdr3_aa: CASSFQAGHPTDTQYF
cdr3_nt: TGCGCCAGCAGCTTTCAAGCGGGACATCCCACAGATACGCAGTATTTT

v_call: TRBV6-6
clone_size: NA
d_call: NA
j_call: TRBJ1-1
cdr3_aa: CASSYMVGTEAFF
cdr3_nt: TGTGCCAGCAGTTACATGGTGGGGACTGAAGCTTTCTTT

v_call: TRBV27
clone_size: NA
d_call: NA
j_call: TRBJ1-5
cdr3_aa: CASSFGVNQPQHF
cdr3_nt: TGTGCCAGCAGTTTCGGGGTTAATCAGCCCCAGCATTTT

v_call: TRBV6-6
clone_size: NA
d_call: TRBD1
j_call: TRBJ2-7
cdr3_aa: CASSSGQGTYEQYF
cdr3_nt: TGTGCCAGCAGTTCGGGACAGGGGACCTACGAGCAGTACTTC

v_call: TRBV5-1
clone_size: medium-sized
d_call: NA
j_call: TRBJ1-2
cdr3_aa: CASSLAEGIGGYTF
cdr3_nt: TGCGCCAGCAGCCTCGCCGAGGGGATCGGAGGCTACACCTTC

v_call: TRBV15
clone_size: NA
d_call: TRBD1
j_call: TRBJ2-7
cdr3_aa: CATSKGQGWDYEQYF
cdr3_nt: TGTGCCACCAGCAAAGGACAGGGATGGGACTACGAGCAGTACTTC